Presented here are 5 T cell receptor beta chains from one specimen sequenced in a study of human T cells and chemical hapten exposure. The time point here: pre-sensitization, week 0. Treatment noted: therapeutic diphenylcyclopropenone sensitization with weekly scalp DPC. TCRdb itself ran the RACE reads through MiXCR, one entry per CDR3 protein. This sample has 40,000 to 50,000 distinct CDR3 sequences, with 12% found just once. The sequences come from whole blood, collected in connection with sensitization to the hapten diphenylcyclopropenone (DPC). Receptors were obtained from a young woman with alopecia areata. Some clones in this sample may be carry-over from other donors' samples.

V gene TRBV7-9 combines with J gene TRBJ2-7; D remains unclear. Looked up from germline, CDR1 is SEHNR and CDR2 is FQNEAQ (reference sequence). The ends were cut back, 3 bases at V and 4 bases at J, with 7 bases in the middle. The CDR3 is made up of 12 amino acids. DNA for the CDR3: TGTGCCAGCAGCTTCCTTCAATACGAGCAGTACTTC. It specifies CASSFLQYEQYF.

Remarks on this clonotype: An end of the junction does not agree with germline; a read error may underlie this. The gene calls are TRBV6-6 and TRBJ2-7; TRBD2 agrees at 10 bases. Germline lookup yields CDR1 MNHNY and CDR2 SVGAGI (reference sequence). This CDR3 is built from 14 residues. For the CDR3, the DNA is TGTGCCAGCAGAACGACTAGCGGGTCCTTCGAGCAGTACTTC. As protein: CASRTTSGSFEQYF.

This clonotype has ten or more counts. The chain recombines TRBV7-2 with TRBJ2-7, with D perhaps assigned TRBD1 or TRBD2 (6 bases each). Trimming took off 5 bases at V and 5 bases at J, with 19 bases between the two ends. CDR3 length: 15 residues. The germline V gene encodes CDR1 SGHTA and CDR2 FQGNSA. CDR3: CASSLGRGRQDEQYF. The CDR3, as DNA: TGTGCCAGCAGCCTAGGCCGGGGGCGCCAAGACGAGCAGTACTTC.

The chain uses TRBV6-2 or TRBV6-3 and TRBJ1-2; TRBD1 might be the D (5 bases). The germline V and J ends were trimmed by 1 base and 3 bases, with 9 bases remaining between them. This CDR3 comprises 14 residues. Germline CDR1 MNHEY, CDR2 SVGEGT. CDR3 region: CASSYYRRYYGYTF. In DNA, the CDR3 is TGTGCCAGCAGTTACTACAGGCGATACTATGGCTACACCTTC.

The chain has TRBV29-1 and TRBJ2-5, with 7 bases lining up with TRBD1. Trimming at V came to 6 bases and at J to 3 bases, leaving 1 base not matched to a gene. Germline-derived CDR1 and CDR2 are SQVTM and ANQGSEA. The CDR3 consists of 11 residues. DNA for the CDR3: TGCAGCGTCGACAGGGAAGAGACCCAGTACTTC. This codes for CSVDREETQYF.